These T cell receptor beta chains were read from a single sample in a study of T cell responses to AZD1222 COVID-19 vaccine. Profiling relied on immunoSEQ multiplex PCR, and the TCRdb table lists in-frame clones only, not all of them. The profile shows around 100,000 clones, around 89% of them singletons. The sample was peripheral blood, taken on day 0 of AZD1222 vaccination. All receptors come from an adult in good health. The conserved cysteine and the conserved F or W are not part of the CDR3 here.

V	J	CDR3
TRBV4-3	TRBJ1-4	ASSQDGLSNEKLF
TRBV27	TRBJ1-6	ASSDRQAPDLH
TRBV7-2	TRBJ2-7	ASSHSPADEQY
TRBV19	TRBJ1-2	ASSLETGFHYGYT
TRBV29-1	TRBJ1-2	SVDTWNGYT
TRBV5-1	TRBJ2-1	ASSTIAGTDEQF
TRBV19	TRBJ2-1	ASSRVLSSYNEQF
TRBV7-8	TRBJ2-7	ASSFPTGGYSYEQY
TRBV6-1	TRBJ2-3	ASSELAGPDTQY
TRBV6-5	TRBJ2-1	ASSYSASGRAGEQF
TRBV24-1	TRBJ1-6	ATSGTVTGTEHVPPLH
TRBV5-8	TRBJ2-1	ASSHYLAGVSLSYNEQF
TRBV18	TRBJ2-7	ASSPLALVGYEQY
TRBV7-2	TRBJ2-5	ASSLSRDRGTQY
TRBV15	TRBJ1-1	ATSRDERRAGEAF
TRBV9	TRBJ1-6	ASSVAQVNSPLH
TRBV7-2	TRBJ1-6	ASSLRAVGTMAPLH
TRBV29-1	TRBJ1-5	SGCNRGDQPQH
TRBV27	TRBJ1-1	ASSLTGTVNTEAF
TRBV5-6	TRBJ1-3	ASSFTGGARPGNTIY
TRBV6-5	TRBJ1-6	ASSYYQGEAPLH
TRBV9	TRBJ2-6	ASSAPTGGSGANVLT
TRBV7-9	TRBJ1-1	ASSLGRLAEAF
TRBV27	TRBJ2-4	ASSPLTTLAKNIQY
TRBV7-2	TRBJ2-5	ASSSLAIEETQY
TRBV2	TRBJ1-2	ASTGTSYGYT
TRBV28	TRBJ1-4	ASSLFSGGAYEKLF
TRBV6-5	TRBJ1-1	ASKARMQNRAEAF
TRBV7-9	TRBJ1-4	ASSLEGKLF
TRBV6-6	TRBJ2-5	ASSRSASTSGPGTQY
TRBV5-1	TRBJ2-1	ASSEGQGVSYNEQF
TRBV29-1	TRBJ2-5	SVEGEWDRAGQTQY
TRBV4-3	TRBJ2-1	ASSVVAGERHNEQF
TRBV19	TRBJ1-1	ASSALWTALRADTEAF
TRBV11-2	TRBJ2-5	ASSLDYRVWETQY
TRBV6-5	TRBJ2-3	ASHKDIFTDTQY
TRBV11-2	TRBJ2-7	ASSFWSRQGTYEQY
TRBV30	TRBJ1-1	AWSLLGGTEAF
TRBV11-2	TRBJ1-6	ASSLGQGNSPLH
TRBV5-6	TRBJ2-5	ASSWTEETQY
TRBV30	TRBJ1-6	AWSLGTGNSPLH
TRBV15	TRBJ2-7	ATSRDLTGARYEQY
TRBV4-1	TRBJ2-7	ASSQVPAWSGNEQY
TRBV6-6	TRBJ1-3	ASSYSRGSGNTIY
TRBV2	TRBJ2-7	ASIPMGGEQY
TRBV4-1	TRBJ1-1	ASSQVTGMNTEAF
TRBV7-8	TRBJ2-7	ASSLYYEQY
TRBV27	TRBJ1-1	ASSLYPSTGTNTEAF
TRBV4-3	TRBJ2-1	ASSPDAYNEQF